Following are 25 T cell receptor beta chains from one sample sequenced in a study of blood T cell repertoires in COVID-19. TCRdb's copy holds only in-frame clones and misses some; the assay was immunoSEQ multiplex PCR. The sample consists of about 280,000 clones, approximately 83% of them appearing once. The sequencing input was peripheral blood. All receptors come from a human donor in a cohort sampled during active COVID-19.

V and J are TRBV6-5 and TRBJ1-2, with 8 positions matching TRBD1. The trim removed 5 bases at V and 3 bases at J, leaving 5 bases unmatched. CDR1 MNHEY and CDR2 SVGAGI come from the germline V gene. The CDR3 contains 14 residues. The CDR3 spells CASSPDRGYYGYTF. The DNA of the CDR3 is TGTGCCAGCAGTCCTGACAGGGGTTACTATGGCTACACCTTC.

The chain uses TRBV18 and TRBJ1-1; D unclear. The CDR3 extends over 12 amino acids. From germline, CDR1 is KGHSH and CDR2 LQKENI. V was pared by 3 bases and J by 5 bases, with 7 bases between. In nucleotides, the CDR3 is TGTGCCAGCTCACCCGGTCGGACTGAAGCTTTCTTT. Its translation is CASSPGRTEAFF.

This rearrangement joins TRBV19 to TRBJ1-4, with TRBD1 identical over 9 bases. The CDR3 totals 14 residues. CDR1 is LNHDA, CDR2 SQIVND, per germline (reference sequence). Germline trimming cut 5 bases from V and 5 bases from J; bases unmatched to any gene: 3. CDR3 sequence (DNA): TGTGCCAGTAGTCGGGACAGGGAAAATGAAAAACTGTTTTTT. This codes for CASSRDRENEKLFF.

This chain joins TRBV5-1 and TRBJ1-2, with D maybe TRBD1 (5 bases). Germline V CDR1 and CDR2: SGHRS, YFSETQ. V lost 0 bases, J lost 5 bases, and 11 bases lay in between. The length of the CDR3 is 14 residues. The CDR3 spells CASSLGRGRYGYTF. Here the CDR3 DNA reads TGCGCCAGCAGCTTGGGAAGGGGCCGGTATGGCTACACCTTC.

The chain has TRBV5-8 and TRBJ1-1, with D possibly being TRBD1 (6 bases). V was clipped by 3 bases and J by 3 bases, with 24 bases between them. Germline V lookup: CDR1 SGHTS, CDR2 YDEGEE. The CDR3 is 18 residues long. CDR3 DNA: TGTGCCAGCAGCTCCCCGGGGGGGCTGACCTTGATGGACACTGAAGCTTTCTTT. It encodes CASSSPGGLTLMDTEAFF.

The V call is TRBV27, the J call TRBJ2-7; D remains ambiguous. Germline lookup yields CDR1 MNHEY and CDR2 SMNVEV (reference sequence). This CDR3 spans 15 amino acids. Trimming took 0 bases from V and 0 from J, leaving 9 bases between them. The CDR3 region is CASSLSPGISYEQYF. CDR3 sequence (DNA): TGTGCCAGCAGTTTATCCCCAGGCATCTCCTACGAGCAGTACTTC.

The chain has TRBV6-6 and TRBJ1-2; 8 nucleotides agree with TRBD1. Trimming removed 6 bases from V and 0 bases from J; junction bases left unmatched: 21. The CDR3 has 20 amino acids. CDR1 MNHNY and CDR2 SVGAGI come from the germline V gene (reference sequence). CDR3 coding DNA: TGTGCCAGCAGCCCCACCGGGGCTCGGGACAGGACACTACCTAACTATGGCTACACCTTC. Amino acid sequence: CASSPTGARDRTLPNYGYTF.

This clone was observed at least ten times. The genes are TRBV7-2 and TRBJ1-3; 8 bases fit TRBD1. This CDR3 region has 18 residues. Germline V gives CDR1 SGHTA, CDR2 FQGNSA. V shed 2 bases, J shed 0 bases, and the junction held 9 bases outside the gene matches. The CDR3 region is CASSLTRGQASSGNTIYF. CDR3 sequence (DNA): TGTGCCAGCAGCTTAACGAGGGGACAGGCTAGCTCTGGAAACACCATATATTTT.

The J gene is TRBJ2-7, the V gene TRBV6-6; a weak D match, TRBD2 (6 bases). Trimming took 5 bases from V and 0 from J, leaving 17 bases between them. The CDR3 length is 16 residues. The germline gives CDR1 MNHNY, CDR2 SVGAGI (reference sequence). The CDR3 spells CASSALGGTYSYEQYF. The CDR3 DNA follows: TGTGCCAGCAGTGCCCTAGGCGGGACTTACTCCTACGAGCAGTACTTC.

The rearrangement joins TRBV7-8 to TRBJ1-4; D gene unclear. V was trimmed by 5 bases and J by 7 bases, leaving 8 bases between them. Per germline, CDR1 SGHVS and CDR2 FQNEAQ. This CDR3 has 12 residues. CDR3 coding DNA: TGTGCCAGCAGCCCCCGGGGTGAAAAACTGTTTTTT. This encodes CASSPRGEKLFF.

V is TRBV2 and J is TRBJ2-1; D is unresolved. With 10 bases removed from V and 7 bases from J, the gap between germline ends came to 11 bases. CDR3 length: 11 residues. From germline, CDR1 is SNHLY and CDR2 FYNNEI. The CDR3 reads CATTGLNEQFF. The CDR3 nucleotides are TGTGCCACGACTGGTCTGAATGAGCAGTTCTTC.

The CDR3 nucleotides read TGTGCCAGCAGCCAAGATGCTAGGGAGGAGACCCAGTACTTC. Its protein product is CASSQDAREETQYF. This chain uses TRBV4-2 with TRBJ2-5; tentative D call: TRBD2 (5 bases). V gave up 0 bases and J gave up 5 bases, with 10 bases separating them. This CDR3 comprises 14 residues. Germline assignment: CDR1 LGHNA and CDR2 YNFKEQ.

This sequence joins TRBV7-2 and TRBJ1-2; 7 bases line up with TRBD1. The CDR3 is 15 amino acids. The trim removed 5 bases at V and 2 bases at J, leaving 8 bases unmatched. The germline V gene encodes CDR1 SGHTA and CDR2 FQGNSA. CDR3 loop: CASSERDSVNYGYTF. In DNA, the CDR3 is TGTGCCAGCAGCGAAAGGGACAGCGTGAACTATGGCTACACCTTC.

J is TRBJ2-7 and V is TRBV5-6, with TRBD1 matching over 9 bases. CDR3 size: 14 residues. Germline lookup yields CDR1 SGHDT and CDR2 YYEEEE. Trimming took 1 base from V and 4 from J; bases not matched to a gene: 3. The CDR3 is CASSLLDRGYEQYF. The CDR3 nucleotides are TGTGCCAGCAGCTTGCTGGACAGGGGATACGAGCAGTACTTC.

This chain links TRBV21-1 with TRBJ1-5. TRBV21-1 is an annotated pseudogene. The CDR3 has 17 residues. CDR3 protein: CASSKGVGRGGPKPQHF. The CDR3 bases are TGTGCCAGCAGCAAAGGAGTCGGACGCGGGGGCCCCAAGCCCCAACATTTT.

This chain connects TRBV10-1 to TRBJ2-1; D remains unclear. The CDR3 is 16 amino acids. Germline values: CDR1 WNHNN, CDR2 SYGVQD (reference sequence). The V and J ends lost 1 base and 0 bases respectively, with 10 bases between them. CDR3 in amino acids: CASSELRVSSYNEQFF. CDR3 DNA sequence: TGCGCCAGCAGTGAGTTAAGAGTGAGCTCCTACAATGAGCAGTTCTTC.

This clone turned up a few times. The rearrangement joins TRBV3-1 (or the pseudogene TRBV3-2) to TRBJ1-3; 7 bases align to TRBD1. Looked up from germline, CDR1 is LGHDT and CDR2 is YNNKEL (reference sequence). V lost 5 bases and J lost 0; bases outside the gene matches: 7. This CDR3 comprises 16 residues. CDR3 protein: CASSKGTVHSGNTIYF. CDR3 DNA: TGTGCCAGCAGCAAGGGGACAGTCCACTCTGGAAACACCATATATTTT.

The V and J genes are TRBV28 and TRBJ2-1; 11 bases line up with TRBD2. Unmatched junction bases numbered 4, after V lost 5 bases and J lost 4 bases. The germline gives CDR1 MDHEN, CDR2 SYDVKM. This CDR3 spans 15 amino acids. The CDR3 nucleotides read TGTGCCAGCAGTCCTAGCGGGAGGCCTTACAATGAGCAGTTCTTC. Its protein is CASSPSGRPYNEQFF.

This chain uses TRBV3-1 (or the pseudogene TRBV3-2) with TRBJ2-5; D remains ambiguous. CDR1 is LGHDT, CDR2 YNNKEL, per germline (reference sequence). The CDR3 runs to 14 residues. The V gene lost 0 bases and the J gene lost 5 bases, with 10 bases spanning the gap. The CDR3 DNA is TGTGCCAGCAGCCAAGAACATTACGGGGAGACCCAGTACTTC. Amino acids: CASSQEHYGETQYF.

The rearrangement uses TRBV3-1 (or the pseudogene TRBV3-2) and TRBJ2-7, with D hard to call. The CDR3 sequence is 13 residues long. CDR1 is LGHDT and CDR2 is YNNKEL in the germline V gene (reference sequence). Trimming removed 6 bases at V and 1 base at J, with 10 bases between. This chain's CDR3 is CASSLPNSYEQYF. CDR3 nucleotides: TGTGCCAGCAGTCTCCCTAATTCCTACGAGCAGTACTTC.

This clone has at least ten counts. V gene TRBV28 combines with J gene TRBJ1-5; D gene ambiguous. Per the germline V gene, CDR1 is MDHEN and CDR2 is SYDVKM. V lost 0 bases, J lost 0 bases, and 9 bases lay in between. The CDR3 runs 16 residues. CDR3 DNA sequence: TGTGCCAGCAGTTTATGGGCAGTTAATAGCAATCAGCCCCAGCATTTT. Amino acid sequence: CASSLWAVNSNQPQHF.

This clone has a handful of counts. The chain combines TRBV19 with TRBJ2-3; TRBD1 matches at 7 bases. This CDR3 is 16 amino acids long. CDR1 is LNHDA and CDR2 is SQIVND in the germline V gene (reference sequence). V lost 4 bases, J lost 2 bases, and 9 bases stayed unmatched. CDR3 coding DNA: TGTGCCAGTAGTACCGAGGGACAGCTAATCACAGATACGCAGTATTTT. It is translated as CASSTEGQLITDTQYF.

A few counts support this clone. V is TRBV5-8 and J is TRBJ2-5, with 7 positions matching TRBD1. Germline CDR1 is SGHTS and CDR2 is YDEGEE. V shed 3 bases, J shed 5 bases, and the junction held 4 bases outside the gene matches. This CDR3 region has 13 residues. CDR3 residues: CASSSQGEETQYF. The CDR3 DNA is TGTGCCAGCAGCTCCCAGGGGGAGGAGACCCAGTACTTC.

The rearrangement uses TRBV5-1 and TRBJ2-3; the match to TRBD2 covers 11 bases. V was pared by 3 bases and J by 2 bases, with 8 bases of the junction left unmatched. The CDR3 covers 17 residues. Germline V gene sequence: CDR1 SGHRS, CDR2 YFSETQ. The CDR3 DNA reads as TGCGCCAGCAGCTGGATTAGCGGGAGGGGGACCACAGATACGCAGTATTTT. Its translation: CASSWISGRGTTDTQYF.

The chain uses TRBV15 and TRBJ1-4; 8 nucleotides align to TRBD1. Germline CDR1 is LNHNV and CDR2 is YYDKDF (reference sequence). V shed 8 bases and J 7 bases; nucleotides not matched to a gene: 6. This CDR3 is 13 amino acids long. The CDR3 nucleotides read TGTGCCACCGGACAGGGCTTGACTGAAAAACTGTTTTTT. This translates into CATGQGLTEKLFF.